Below are 7 T cell receptor beta chains sequenced from a single sample in a study of T-cell memory formation after mild COVID-19 (dated by TCRdb to the early 2020s). The library was generated by 5' RACE. These reads were obtained on an Illumina NovaSeq 6000. Starting from the raw public reads, TCRdb applied fastp trimming at Q25, assembled clones with MiXCR and retained in-frame beta chains. CDR3 protein duplicates are merged, each entry listing the most common genes and DNA. This sample lists tens of thousands of distinct CDR3 sequences; 28% were detected once. Jointly, the top ten make up roughly two fifths of the sample. Specimen: PBMCs or a T cell subset sorted from them (not recorded which). The receptors stem from a man aged 18 to 30 who had mild COVID-19 (a few samples of this study predate the infection). The sample titles of this study are shuffled in the database, so cell type and time point are left out; the donor was told from shared clones.

The chain has TRBV24-1 and TRBJ2-7; D might be TRBD1 (6 bases). Germline CDR1 and CDR2: KGHDR and SFDVKD. CDR3 size: 16 residues. Trimming removed 4 bases at V and 2 bases at J, with 17 bases between. CDR3: CATSDTSDRRTYEQYV. CDR3 DNA sequence: TGTGCCACCAGTGACACCAGTGACAGGCGGACCTACGAGCAGTACGTC.

V is TRBV7-9 and J is TRBJ2-5, with TRBD2 matching 9 bases. Trimming cost V 5 bases and J 2 bases; bases outside gene matches: 9. The CDR3 has 16 residues. Germline assignment: CDR1 SEHNR and CDR2 FQNEAQ (reference sequence). The CDR3 loop is CASSMLSGGHQETQYF. The CDR3 DNA sequence: TGTGCCAGCAGCATGCTTAGCGGGGGCCATCAAGAGACCCAGTACTTC. The entire variable domain, with the rest obtained from reference TRBV7-9 and TRBJ2-5, is as follows: DTGVSQNPRHKITKRGQNVTFRCDPISEHNRLYWYRQTLGQGPEFLTYFQNEAQLEKSRLLSDRFSAERPKGSFSTLEIQRTEQGDSAMYLCASSMLSGGHQETQYFGPGTRLLVL.

This clonotype has only a few counts. CDR3 residues: CASDLRGTSGFQETQYF. In DNA, the CDR3 is TGTGCTAGTGATTTACGTGGGACTAGCGGATTCCAAGAGACCCAGTACTTC. This chain uses TRBV12-5 with TRBJ2-5, with TRBD2 identical over 11 bases. Losses at the gene ends were 7 bases for V and 1 base for J; bases not matched to a gene: 11. The V gene's germline CDR1 is LGHNT and CDR2 FRNRAP. The CDR3 totals 17 residues.

This clonotype appeared a few times. V usage is TRBV5-1 and J usage is TRBJ2-3, with 7 bases fitting TRBD1. V lost 2 bases, J lost 3 bases, and 3 bases stayed unmatched. CDR3 length: 14 amino acids. CDR1 is SGHRS and CDR2 is YFSETQ in the germline V gene. CDR3 amino acids: CASSLQGSTDTQYF. Written as DNA, the CDR3 is TGCGCCAGCAGCTTACAGGGGTCAACAGATACGCAGTATTTT.

The V and J genes are TRBV3-1 and TRBJ1-3; D is uncertain. V was shortened by 0 bases and J by 4 bases, with 10 bases between the two germline ends. The CDR3 totals 15 residues. Germline CDR1 is LGHDT and CDR2 is YNNKEL (reference sequence). The CDR3 reads CASSQETGFGNTIYF. In DNA form, the CDR3 reads TGTGCCAGCAGCCAAGAAACCGGGTTCGGAAACACCATATATTTT. The whole variable domain, remainder taken from reference TRBV3-1 and TRBJ1-3, is DTAVSQTPKYLVTQMGNDKSIKCEQNLGHDTMYWYKQDSKKFLKIMFSYNNKELIINETVPNRFSPKSPDKAHLNLHINSLELGDSAVYFCASSQETGFGNTIYFGEGSWLTVV.

The rearrangement joins TRBV6-2 or TRBV6-3 to TRBJ2-1, with 11 bases matching TRBD1. CDR3 size: 14 residues. Germline V CDR1 and CDR2: MNHEY, SVGEGT. Trimming took 9 bases from V and 2 from J; bases not matched to a gene: 3. CDR3: CASGTGGTYNEQFF. CDR3 in DNA: TGTGCCAGTGGGACAGGGGGAACCTACAATGAGCAGTTCTTC.

This sequence joins TRBV12-3 or TRBV12-4 and TRBJ2-1; D is possibly TRBD1 (5 bases). The CDR3 totals 11 residues. V lost 6 bases to trimming and J lost 8 bases, with 8 bases between them. The CDR3 bases are TGTGCCAGCAGGACAGTCGATGAGCAGTTCTTC. It yields the protein CASRTVDEQFF.